A single sample is the source of the 14 T cell receptor beta chains below, sequenced in a study of blood T cell repertoires in COVID-19. Method: immunoSEQ multiplex PCR; TCRdb's copy keeps in-frame clones and lacks some. The sample holds approximately 250,000 clones, 84% seen once. Sequenced: peripheral blood. The receptor set was obtained from a human donor in a cohort sampled during active COVID-19.

This clone was detected a few times. The genes are TRBV18 and TRBJ2-1, with 14 bases fitting TRBD2. The CDR3 consists of 15 residues. Germline CDR1 reads KGHSH; CDR2 reads LQKENI. J lost 7 bases, V lost 3 bases, and 2 bases had no gene match. CDR3 protein: CASSPTSGGANEQFF. CDR3 sequence (DNA): TGTGCCAGCTCACCGACTAGCGGGGGGGCAAATGAGCAGTTCTTC.

CDR3 residues: CASSSQNYGYTF. The CDR3 DNA reads as TGTGCCAGCAGTTCCCAGAATTATGGCTACACCTTC. The V and J genes are TRBV6-2 or TRBV6-3 and TRBJ1-2; no clear D gene. With 4 bases removed from V and 5 bases from J, the gap between germline ends came to 8 bases. In germline, CDR1 is MNHEY, CDR2 SVGEGT. CDR3 size: 12 residues.

In its sample, this clone was seen once. This rearrangement joins TRBV5-4 to TRBJ1-2; no clear D. The CDR3 contains 14 residues. Germline lookup yields CDR1 SGHNT and CDR2 YYREEE (reference sequence). V was shortened by 4 bases and J by 4 bases, with 14 bases between the two germline ends. Here the CDR3 DNA reads TGTGCCAGCAGCGGAGCTCCGCAACCCTATGGCTACACCTTC. This gives the protein CASSGAPQPYGYTF.

The chain is built from TRBV5-1 and TRBJ2-7; 9 bases fit TRBD2. Germline CDR1 is SGHRS and CDR2 is YFSETQ. This CDR3 comprises 16 residues. The V gene end was trimmed by 4 bases and the J gene end by 4 bases; junction bases not matched to a gene: 12. In DNA, the CDR3 is TGCGCCAGCAGCCGGAGAGGGGCGGGAGGGGATTACGAGCAGTACTTC. Protein sequence: CASSRRGAGGDYEQYF.

This clone was counted only a few times. Written as DNA, the CDR3 is TGTGCCAGTAGTCGTCGCGCCTTTACTAGCGGGGGAGAATACAATGAGCAGTTCTTC. Translation: CASSRRAFTSGGEYNEQFF. The chain links TRBV19 to TRBJ2-1; TRBD2 aligns across 11 bases. Germline V gives CDR1 LNHDA, CDR2 SQIVND (reference sequence). With V trimmed by 5 bases and J by 4 bases, 16 bases remained unmatched. This CDR3 region has 19 residues. The complete variable domain, with remaining parts taken from reference TRBV19 and TRBJ2-1, reads DGGITQSPKYLFRKEGQNVTLSCEQNLNHDAMYWYRQDPGQGLRLIYYSQIVNDFQKGDIAEGYSVSREKKESFPLTVTSAQKNPTAFYLCASSRRAFTSGGEYNEQFFGPGTRLTVL.

The CDR3 is CASSFRSLTYNSPLHF. The CDR3 coding sequence is TGCGCCAGCAGCTTCCGGAGTCTTACCTATAATTCACCCCTCCACTTT. The gene calls are TRBV5-1 and TRBJ1-6; D gene ambiguous. CDR1 is SGHRS and CDR2 is YFSETQ in the germline V gene. CDR3 length equals 16 residues. With 2 bases removed from V and 2 bases from J, the gap between germline ends came to 11 bases.

This rearrangement joins TRBV7-9 to TRBJ2-7; weak D call: TRBD1 (5 bases). Germline-derived CDR1 and CDR2 are SEHNR and FQNEAQ (reference sequence). V was clipped by 5 bases and J by 0 bases, with 8 bases between them. The CDR3 is 13 amino acids. CDR3 in amino acids: CASSTGSSYEQYF. The CDR3 coding sequence is TGTGCCAGCAGCACAGGAAGCTCCTACGAGCAGTACTTC.

The rearrangement links TRBV28 to TRBJ2-1; D is perhaps TRBD2 (6 bases). CDR3 length equals 14 residues. The germline V gene encodes CDR1 MDHEN and CDR2 SYDVKM. V was pared by 1 base and J by 7 bases, with 11 bases between. CDR3 DNA sequence: TGTGCCAGCAGTTTATACCGGGAGACTAATGAGCAGTTCTTC. Translated, it gives CASSLYRETNEQFF. The whole variable domain, remainder taken from reference TRBV28 and TRBJ2-1, is DVKVTQSSRYLVKRTGEKVFLECVQDMDHENMFWYRQDPGLGLRLIYFSYDVKMKEKGDIPEGYSVSREKKERFSLILESASTNQTSMYLCASSLYRETNEQFFGPGTRLTVL.

The J gene is TRBJ2-1, the V gene TRBV5-1; D is possibly TRBD2 (5 bases). With 2 bases removed from V and 9 bases from J, the gap between germline ends came to 18 bases. The V gene's germline CDR1 is SGHRS and CDR2 YFSETQ. The CDR3 loop spans 15 amino acids. CDR3 residues: CASSLRVGDSSEQFF. In nucleotides, the CDR3 is TGCGCCAGCAGCTTAAGGGTGGGAGACTCATCTGAGCAGTTCTTC. Supplemented by reference TRBV5-1 and TRBJ2-1, the full variable domain reads KAGVTQTPRYLIKTRGQQVTLSCSPISGHRSVSWYQQTPGQGLQFLFEYFSETQRNKGNFPGRFSGRQFSNSRSEMNVSTLELGDSALYLCASSLRVGDSSEQFFGPGTRLTVL.

V and J are TRBV27 and TRBJ1-6; the match to TRBD1 covers 9 bases. CDR3 length: 16 amino acids. Germline trimming cut 0 bases from V and 9 bases from J; bases unmatched to any gene: 6. Germline CDR1 and CDR2: MNHEY and SMNVEV (reference sequence). CDR3 loop: CASSLSGTGNVSPLHF. The CDR3 DNA follows: TGTGCCAGCAGTTTATCGGGGACAGGGAACGTTTCACCCCTCCACTTT.

This clone was counted once. The chain links TRBV7-9 to TRBJ1-5, with no clear D. The CDR3 spans 14 residues. Trimming took off 0 bases at V and 3 bases at J, with 6 bases between the two ends. The germline V gene has CDR1 SEHNR and CDR2 FQNEAQ (reference sequence). This CDR3 reads CASSLAGDNQPQHF. The DNA of the CDR3 is TGTGCCAGCAGCTTAGCGGGAGACAATCAGCCCCAGCATTTT. The full variable domain, rest sourced from reference TRBV7-9 and TRBJ1-5, is DTGVSQNPRHKITKRGQNVTFRCDPISEHNRLYWYRQTLGQGPEFLTYFQNEAQLEKSRLLSDRFSAERPKGSFSTLEIQRTEQGDSAMYLCASSLAGDNQPQHFGDGTRLSIL.

The chain recombines TRBV18 with TRBJ1-3; no clear D. The CDR3 consists of 17 residues. V lost 3 bases and J lost 2, with 17 bases in between. Per the germline V gene, CDR1 is KGHSH and CDR2 is LQKENI. CDR3 in amino acids: CASSPLVAVKAGNTIYF. The CDR3 bases are TGTGCCAGCTCACCGCTAGTTGCGGTCAAGGCTGGAAACACCATATATTTT.

The chain is built from TRBV6-1 and TRBJ1-6, with 7 bases identical to TRBD1. Trimming at V came to 3 bases and at J to 6 bases, leaving 14 bases not matched to a gene. CDR1 MNHNS and CDR2 SASEGT come from the germline V gene. The CDR3 consists of 18 residues. This CDR3 is CASSERNRGFVANSPLHF. In DNA form, the CDR3 reads TGTGCCAGCAGTGAGAGAAACAGGGGCTTTGTCGCTAATTCACCCCTCCACTTT.

This chain uses TRBV7-8 with TRBJ1-6; 9 nucleotides match TRBD1. CDR1 and CDR2 from the germline V gene are SGHVS and FQNEAQ. Trimming removed 4 bases from V and 14 bases from J; junction bases left unmatched: 9. The CDR3 totals 14 residues. The CDR3 region has the DNA TGTGCCAGCAGCTGGGACAGGGAGTCGAGGACCCTCCACTTT. As protein: CASSWDRESRTLHF.